These T cell receptor beta chains were read from a single sample in a study of T cell responses to AZD1222 COVID-19 vaccine. The repertoire was sequenced with immunoSEQ multiplex PCR; TCRdb's copy has only in-frame clones and lacks some. This table has about 81,000 clones, around nine tenths appearing once. Sequences were derived from peripheral blood, sampled 28 days after the second AZD1222 dose. These receptors all come from an adult who received the AZD1222 COVID-19 vaccine. Each CDR3 is given with its conserved first and last residue.

TRBV10-3	TRBJ1-3	CAIRPGGQTGGNTIYF
TRBV5-4	TRBJ2-2	CASRPDRSNTGELFF
TRBV7-9	TRBJ1-1	CASSSWTENTEAFF
TRBV5-1	TRBJ2-2	CASSLRRGTGELFF
TRBV5-6	TRBJ1-6	CASSPGTGSLNSPLHF
TRBV10-3	TRBJ1-2	CAISGTENYGYTF
TRBV6-6	TRBJ1-5	CASREGRSSNQPQHF
TRBV27	TRBJ1-1	CASSSSGTGRGGSAFF
TRBV5-6	TRBJ2-7	CASSLPRDLEQYF
TRBV5-1	TRBJ1-2	CASSPGQGIHGYTF
TRBV10-1	TRBJ2-1	CASSDPGRDNLGEQFF
TRBV29-1	TRBJ1-4	CSGTGHNEKLFF
TRBV19	TRBJ1-2	CASSIADIGYGYTF
TRBV28	TRBJ1-1	CASRRGGNTEAFF
TRBV11-2	TRBJ1-2	CASSFRQGLGYTF
TRBV11-3	TRBJ2-2	CASSQAGTGYTGELFF
TRBV2	TRBJ1-1	CASIPPVGETNGEAFF
TRBV7-2	TRBJ2-7	CASSPGLPYEQYF
TRBV9	TRBJ1-1	CASSVIPIGRGNTEAFF
TRBV6-2/TRBV6-3	TRBJ1-2	CASSYGQGNGYTF
TRBV10-3	TRBJ2-4	CAINDGAQNIQYF
TRBV7-6	TRBJ2-7	CASSLISSALAYEQYF
TRBV11-2	TRBJ1-1	CASSLGGHGSEAFF
TRBV6-5	TRBJ2-7	CASSSGGFSEQYF
TRBV4-3	TRBJ2-3	CASSLAGTDTQYF
TRBV5-4	TRBJ2-7	CASSHGTSGSYEQYF
TRBV15	TRBJ1-5	CATSGPNQPQHF
TRBV10-1	TRBJ1-5	CASIDGYQPQHF
TRBV19	TRBJ2-7	CASSINTGGLYEQYF
TRBV29-1	TRBJ2-5	CSVEDWPIAQYF
TRBV21-1	TRBJ1-1	CASSTDRQGRNTEAFF
TRBV3-1/TRBV3-2	TRBJ1-6	CASSQFVLDNSPLHF
TRBV7-9	TRBJ1-2	CASSPGGYGYTF
TRBV7-9	TRBJ1-6	CASSLRTNSPLHF
TRBV7-9	TRBJ1-1	CASSLFSENTEAFF
TRBV27	TRBJ1-2	CASSKHRGGYTF
TRBV7-2	TRBJ1-6	CASSLRSGQENSPLHF
TRBV6-4	TRBJ1-1	CATPMGRNTEAFF
TRBV10-1	TRBJ1-3	CASSADLNPGNTIYF
TRBV3-1/TRBV3-2	TRBJ2-7	CASSPTSGGYEQYF
TRBV5-4	TRBJ2-7	CASSSAGGPREQYF
TRBV19	TRBJ2-3	CASSMGGRSTDTQYF
TRBV27	TRBJ2-7	CASSFGRSYEQYF
TRBV25-1	TRBJ1-4	CASSAGGDNEKLFF
TRBV2	TRBJ2-7	CASSAQGSSYEQYF